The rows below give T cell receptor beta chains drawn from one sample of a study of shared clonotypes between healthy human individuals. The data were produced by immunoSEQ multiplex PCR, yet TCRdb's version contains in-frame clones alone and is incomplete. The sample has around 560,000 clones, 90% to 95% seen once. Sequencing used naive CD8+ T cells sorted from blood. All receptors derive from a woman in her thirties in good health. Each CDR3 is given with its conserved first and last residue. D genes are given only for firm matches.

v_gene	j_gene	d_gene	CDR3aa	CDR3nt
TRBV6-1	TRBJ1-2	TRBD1	CASSEWRETGFYGYTF	TGTGCCAGCAGTGAATGGAGAGAGACAGGGTTCTATGGCTACACCTTC
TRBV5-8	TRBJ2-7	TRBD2	CASSWGLASYEQYF	TGTGCCAGCAGCTGGGGACTAGCCTCCTACGAGCAGTACTTC
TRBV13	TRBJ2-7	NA	CASSFADSPYEQYF	TGTGCCAGCAGCTTCGCGGACAGTCCCTACGAGCAGTACTTC
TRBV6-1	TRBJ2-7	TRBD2	CASTPWDYYEQYF	TGTGCCAGCACCCCTTGGGACTACTACGAGCAGTACTTC
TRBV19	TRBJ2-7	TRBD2	CASSLLAGGPSYEQYF	TGTGCCAGTAGTTTACTAGCGGGAGGGCCTTCCTACGAGCAGTACTTC
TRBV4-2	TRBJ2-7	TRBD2	CASSQDMVGLAGGGYEQYF	TGTGCCAGCAGCCAAGATATGGTGGGTCTAGCGGGAGGTGGATACGAGCAGTACTTC
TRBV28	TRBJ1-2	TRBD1	CASSFIRTGPHYGYTF	TGTGCCAGCAGTTTTATCCGGACAGGGCCCCACTATGGCTACACCTTC
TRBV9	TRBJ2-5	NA	CASSVEDSGYPETQYF	TGTGCCAGCAGCGTAGAAGATTCCGGGTACCCGGAGACCCAGTACTTC
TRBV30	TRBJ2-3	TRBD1	CAWSRGQGGDTQYF	TGTGCCTGGAGTCGGGGACAGGGCGGGGATACGCAGTATTTT
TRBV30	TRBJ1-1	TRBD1	CAWRGGRRTEAFF	TGTGCCTGGAGAGGGGGCAGGCGCACTGAAGCTTTCTTT
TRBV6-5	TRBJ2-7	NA	CASSYSPSSHEQYF	TGTGCCAGCAGTTACTCTCCTAGCTCCCACGAGCAGTACTTC
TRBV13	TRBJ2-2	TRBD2	CASSYSGVTNTGELFF	TGTGCCAGCAGCTACAGCGGGGTGACGAACACCGGGGAGCTGTTTTTT
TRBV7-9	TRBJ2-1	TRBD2	CASSYAVGTSGRADNEQFF	TGTGCCAGCAGCTACGCAGTTGGGACTAGCGGGAGAGCGGACAATGAGCAGTTCTTC
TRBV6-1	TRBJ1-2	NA	CASSELFDRSYGYTF	TGTGCCAGCAGTGAGTTGTTCGACAGGAGCTATGGCTACACCTTC
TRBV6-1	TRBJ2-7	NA	CASSEVGGYSYEQYF	TGTGCCAGCAGTGAAGTTGGGGGTTACTCCTACGAGCAGTACTTC